The rows below give T cell receptor beta chains drawn from one sample of a study of cytomegalovirus exposure and HLA in healthy donors. Produced via immunoSEQ multiplex PCR; TCRdb's table is partial and in-frame only. The sample holds 75,000 to 80,000 clones, approximately 70% seen once. Sequenced material: PBMCs. All receptors derive from a man aged 60 to 69 in good health and CMV-seropositive. The CDR3 runs from the conserved cysteine through the conserved F or W. The order of the fields is CDR3 DNA, CDR3 protein, clone size, V gene, J gene, D gene. A D gene is named only where the DNA matches it firmly. Expanded clones get a size class; other rows say once, few or many, or leave the size out.

CDR3nt: TGCGCCAGCAGCTTGGGGTCAGGGGAAGCTTTCTTT
CDR3aa: CASSLGSGEAFF
abundance: .
v_gene: TRBV5-1
j_gene: TRBJ1-1
d_gene: .

CDR3nt: TGCGCCAGCAGCTTGAACAGGGCGAGCACCGGGGAGCTGTTTTTT
CDR3aa: CASSLNRASTGELFF
abundance: few
v_gene: TRBV5-1
j_gene: TRBJ2-2
d_gene: .

CDR3nt: TGTGCCAGCGAGACTAGGCCGAACACCGGGGAGCTGTTTTTT
CDR3aa: CASETRPNTGELFF
abundance: .
v_gene: TRBV2
j_gene: TRBJ2-2
d_gene: .

CDR3nt: TGTGCCAGCAGTTTGGCCTCTAGCGGGAGTCGTGCAGAGACCCAGTACTTC
CDR3aa: CASSLASSGSRAETQYF
abundance: .
v_gene: TRBV28
j_gene: TRBJ2-5
d_gene: TRBD2

CDR3nt: TGCGCCAGCAGCCAAGGGGCCCCCCCAACTAATGAAAAACTGTTTTTT
CDR3aa: CASSQGAPPTNEKLFF
abundance: .
v_gene: TRBV4-3
j_gene: TRBJ1-4
d_gene: .

CDR3nt: TGTGCCAGCCGTCGACTGGCTTTTAGCAATGAGCAGTTCTTC
CDR3aa: CASRRLAFSNEQFF
abundance: .
v_gene: TRBV5-8
j_gene: TRBJ2-1
d_gene: .

CDR3nt: TGTGCCAGCAGTCCCGCGACAAACTATGGCTACACCTTC
CDR3aa: CASSPATNYGYTF
abundance: .
v_gene: TRBV27
j_gene: TRBJ1-2
d_gene: .

CDR3nt: TGTGCCAGCAGTTTGGGACAGGGAGGCTACGAGCAGTACTTC
CDR3aa: CASSLGQGGYEQYF
abundance: .
v_gene: TRBV28
j_gene: TRBJ2-7
d_gene: TRBD1

CDR3nt: TGTGCCAGCAGTTTACAATCGGGGGGTCCTGACGGCTACACCTTC
CDR3aa: CASSLQSGGPDGYTF
abundance: .
v_gene: TRBV6-5
j_gene: TRBJ1-2
d_gene: .

CDR3nt: TGTGCCAGCAGCTCGGGTGATGGGAACACCATATATTTT
CDR3aa: CASSSGDGNTIYF
abundance: .
v_gene: TRBV9
j_gene: TRBJ1-3
d_gene: .

CDR3nt: TGTGCCAGCAGCTTCGCGTGGGGGGGTAGGAAGTCCTACGAGCAGTACTTC
CDR3aa: CASSFAWGGRKSYEQYF
abundance: .
v_gene: TRBV12-1
j_gene: TRBJ2-7
d_gene: .

CDR3nt: TGTGCCAGCAGCCCTGGAGGCTCTGGGGCCAACGTCCTGACTTTC
CDR3aa: CASSPGGSGANVLTF
abundance: few
v_gene: TRBV5-4
j_gene: TRBJ2-6
d_gene: .

CDR3nt: TGTTCCAGCAGCATAGGGACAGGGAATAATTCACCCCTCCACTTT
CDR3aa: CSSSIGTGNNSPLHF
abundance: once
v_gene: TRBV7-9
j_gene: TRBJ1-6
d_gene: TRBD1

CDR3nt: TGTGCCAGCAGCCCCTTCCGACAGGCCGGGACTACCTCCTACGAGCAGTACTTC
CDR3aa: CASSPFRQAGTTSYEQYF
abundance: .
v_gene: TRBV7-3
j_gene: TRBJ2-7
d_gene: .

CDR3nt: TGCGCCAGCAGCTTGCAGGGCAGCTTTAATGAAAAACTGTTTTTT
CDR3aa: CASSLQGSFNEKLFF
abundance: once
v_gene: TRBV5-1
j_gene: TRBJ1-4
d_gene: .

CDR3nt: TGCGCCAGCAGCGCGGACAGGCTCTACAACTATGGCTACACCTTC
CDR3aa: CASSADRLYNYGYTF
abundance: .
v_gene: TRBV5-1
j_gene: TRBJ1-2
d_gene: TRBD1

CDR3nt: TGTGCCAGCAGCAAAGGACAGGGGGAAGCTTTCTTT
CDR3aa: CASSKGQGEAFF
abundance: .
v_gene: TRBV9
j_gene: TRBJ1-1
d_gene: TRBD1

CDR3nt: TGCGCCAGCAGCGCTAGCGGGAAGACAGAGACCCAGTACTTC
CDR3aa: CASSASGKTETQYF
abundance: .
v_gene: TRBV10-1
j_gene: TRBJ2-5
d_gene: TRBD2

CDR3nt: TGCAGCGTTGGTCTGGCCGGAGTCTACAATGAGCAGTTCTTC
CDR3aa: CSVGLAGVYNEQFF
abundance: .
v_gene: TRBV29-1
j_gene: TRBJ2-1
d_gene: .

CDR3nt: TGTGCCAGCAGTTTATCGCGGGGGATTACTGAGCAGTTCTTC
CDR3aa: CASSLSRGITEQFF
abundance: .
v_gene: TRBV27
j_gene: TRBJ2-1
d_gene: TRBD2

CDR3nt: TGTGCCAGCAGCCCCCCCGGGGCGGGAGTAAGAGGCAATGAGCAGTTCTTC
CDR3aa: CASSPPGAGVRGNEQFF
abundance: .
v_gene: TRBV7-9
j_gene: TRBJ2-1
d_gene: TRBD2

CDR3nt: TGTGCCAGCAGCTGGGCCGGGGATGGCTACACCTTC
CDR3aa: CASSWAGDGYTF
abundance: .
v_gene: TRBV5-6
j_gene: TRBJ1-2
d_gene: .

CDR3nt: TGCGCCAGCAGCCAAGAGGCGGTGCCTGGAAACACCATATATTTT
CDR3aa: CASSQEAVPGNTIYF
abundance: .
v_gene: TRBV4-3
j_gene: TRBJ1-3
d_gene: .

CDR3nt: TGTGCCAGCAGCCTGACAGGGGGCGCTTATGGCTACACCTTC
CDR3aa: CASSLTGGAYGYTF
abundance: .
v_gene: TRBV28
j_gene: TRBJ1-2
d_gene: TRBD1

CDR3nt: TGTGCCAGCAGCCAAGAGTATCAGCCCCAGCATTTT
CDR3aa: CASSQEYQPQHF
abundance: once
v_gene: TRBV7-9
j_gene: TRBJ1-5
d_gene: .

CDR3nt: TGTGCCAGCAGCTCAACGGATGACAGGTCTTACACCGGGGAGCTGTTTTTT
CDR3aa: CASSSTDDRSYTGELFF
abundance: .
v_gene: TRBV7-9
j_gene: TRBJ2-2
d_gene: .

CDR3nt: TGCAGCGTTGTGGAGGGTTCAGGTAACACTGAAGCTTTCTTT
CDR3aa: CSVVEGSGNTEAFF
abundance: .
v_gene: TRBV29-1
j_gene: TRBJ1-1
d_gene: .

CDR3nt: TGTGCCAGCAGCTCCCGGACTAGCGGGGGGAACACAGATACGCAGTATTTT
CDR3aa: CASSSRTSGGNTDTQYF
abundance: .
v_gene: TRBV9
j_gene: TRBJ2-3
d_gene: TRBD2